Sequencing of this T cell receptor (beta chain) was carried out in a study of cytomegalovirus exposure and HLA in healthy donors. This CDR3 is 14 amino acids long. Germline V CDR1 and CDR2: SGDLS, YYNGEE. V was trimmed by 2 bases and J by 0 bases, leaving 6 bases between them. General study points: It has been reported that TCR beta sequences accurately predicted the HLA-A and HLA-B alleles of most subjects. In a later analysis, TCR beta V- and J-gene trimming showed a link to a missense DCLRE1C variant.

13 Jbeta primers and 60 Vbeta primers were used for the PCR. The repertoire was sequenced with immunoSEQ multiplex PCR; TCRdb's copy has only in-frame clones and lacks some. The sample lists approximately 100,000 clones, 55% to 65% seen once, with around 3.9% in the top ten. About this clone itself: Its antigen is unknown.

The TCR comes from a man aged 25-45 years in good health and CMV-seropositive. The sequenced sample was PBMCs. The rearrangement links TRBV9 to TRBJ1-3; possible D gene TRBD1, 5 bases. The CDR3 protein is CASSVTVSGNTIYF. The CDR3 DNA reads TGTGCCAGCAGCGTGACAGTCTCTGGAAACACCATATATTTT.